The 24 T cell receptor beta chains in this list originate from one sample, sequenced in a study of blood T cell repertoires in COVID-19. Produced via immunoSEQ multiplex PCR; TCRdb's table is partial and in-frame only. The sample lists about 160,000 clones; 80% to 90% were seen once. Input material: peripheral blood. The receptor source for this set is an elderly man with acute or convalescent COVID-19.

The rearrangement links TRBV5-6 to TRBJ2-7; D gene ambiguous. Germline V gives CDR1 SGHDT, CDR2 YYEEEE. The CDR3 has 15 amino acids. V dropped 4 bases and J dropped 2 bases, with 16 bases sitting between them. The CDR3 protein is CASSLRGVLTYEQYF. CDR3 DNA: TGTGCCAGCAGCCTCCGAGGTGTGTTAACCTACGAGCAGTACTTC.

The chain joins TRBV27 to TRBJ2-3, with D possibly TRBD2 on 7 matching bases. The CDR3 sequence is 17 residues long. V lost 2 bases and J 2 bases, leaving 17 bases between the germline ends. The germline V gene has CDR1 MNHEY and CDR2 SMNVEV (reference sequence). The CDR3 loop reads CASSLLLWGGATDTQYF. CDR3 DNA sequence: TGTGCCAGCAGTTTACTGCTATGGGGGGGGGCCACAGATACGCAGTATTTT.

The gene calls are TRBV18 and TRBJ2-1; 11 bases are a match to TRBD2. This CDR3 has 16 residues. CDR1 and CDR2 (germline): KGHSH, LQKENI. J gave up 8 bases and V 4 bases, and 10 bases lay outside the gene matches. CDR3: CASSQNSGGAGDEQFF. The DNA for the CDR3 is TGTGCCAGCTCACAAAATAGCGGGGGGGCCGGAGATGAGCAGTTCTTC.

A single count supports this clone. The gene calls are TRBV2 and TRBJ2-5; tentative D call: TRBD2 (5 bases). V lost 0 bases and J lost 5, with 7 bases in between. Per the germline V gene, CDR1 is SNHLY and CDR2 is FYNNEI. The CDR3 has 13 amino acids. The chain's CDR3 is CASSEAGVETQYF. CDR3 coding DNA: TGTGCCAGCAGTGAAGCGGGAGTGGAGACCCAGTACTTC.

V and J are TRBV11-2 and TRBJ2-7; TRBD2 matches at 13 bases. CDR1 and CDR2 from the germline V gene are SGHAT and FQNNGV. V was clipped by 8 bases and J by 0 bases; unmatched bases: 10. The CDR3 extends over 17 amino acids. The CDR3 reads CASGMTSGGLSSYEQYF. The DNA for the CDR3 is TGTGCCAGCGGAATGACTAGCGGGGGGCTAAGCTCCTACGAGCAGTACTTC.

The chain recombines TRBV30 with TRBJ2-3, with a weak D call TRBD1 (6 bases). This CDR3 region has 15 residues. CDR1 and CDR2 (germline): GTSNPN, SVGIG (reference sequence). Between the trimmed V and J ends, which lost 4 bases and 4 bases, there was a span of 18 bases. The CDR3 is CAWKNRVFEADTQYF. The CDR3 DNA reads TGTGCCTGGAAAAACAGGGTTTTCGAGGCAGATACGCAGTATTTT.

This chain's CDR3 is CASSLEFGTVNNEQFF. CDR3 coding DNA: TGCGCCAGCAGCTTGGAATTTGGGACAGTCAACAATGAGCAGTTCTTC. The rearrangement links TRBV5-1 to TRBJ2-1, with TRBD1 identical over 7 bases. CDR3 length: 16 amino acids. Germline lookup yields CDR1 SGHRS and CDR2 YFSETQ. V lost 0 bases to trimming and J lost 5 bases; unmatched junction nucleotides: 8.

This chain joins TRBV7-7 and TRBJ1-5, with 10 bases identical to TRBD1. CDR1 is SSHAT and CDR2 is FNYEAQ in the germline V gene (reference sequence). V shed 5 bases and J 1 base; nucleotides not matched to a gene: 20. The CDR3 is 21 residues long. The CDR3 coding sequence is TGTGCCAGCAGCACTACCCCGGGACAGGGGTCCGACCCAGGGAGCAATCAGCCCCAGCATTTT. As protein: CASSTTPGQGSDPGSNQPQHF.

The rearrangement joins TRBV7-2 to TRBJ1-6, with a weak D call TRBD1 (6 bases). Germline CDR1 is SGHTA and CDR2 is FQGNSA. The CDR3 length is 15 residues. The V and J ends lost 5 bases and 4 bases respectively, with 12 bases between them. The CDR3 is CASSTVQGYNSPLHF. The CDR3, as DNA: TGTGCCAGCAGCACCGTACAGGGTTATAATTCACCCCTCCACTTT.

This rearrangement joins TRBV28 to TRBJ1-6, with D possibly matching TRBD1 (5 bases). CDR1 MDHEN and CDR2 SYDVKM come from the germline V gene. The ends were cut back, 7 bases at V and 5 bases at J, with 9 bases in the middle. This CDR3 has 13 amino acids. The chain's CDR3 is CASTTENNSPLHF. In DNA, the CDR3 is TGTGCCAGCACGACAGAGAATAATTCACCCCTCCACTTT. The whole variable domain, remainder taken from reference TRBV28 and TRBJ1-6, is DVKVTQSSRYLVKRTGEKVFLECVQDMDHENMFWYRQDPGLGLRLIYFSYDVKMKEKGDIPEGYSVSREKKERFSLILESASTNQTSMYLCASTTENNSPLHFGNGTRLTVT.

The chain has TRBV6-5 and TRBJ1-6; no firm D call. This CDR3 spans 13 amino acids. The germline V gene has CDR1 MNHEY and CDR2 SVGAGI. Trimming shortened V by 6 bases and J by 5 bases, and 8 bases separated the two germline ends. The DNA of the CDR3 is TGTGCCAGCAGGAGACAAGATAATTCACCCCTCCACTTT. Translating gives CASRRQDNSPLHF.

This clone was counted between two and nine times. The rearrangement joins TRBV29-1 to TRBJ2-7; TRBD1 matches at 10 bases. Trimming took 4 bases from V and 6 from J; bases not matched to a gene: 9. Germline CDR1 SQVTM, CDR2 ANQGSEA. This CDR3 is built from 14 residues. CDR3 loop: CSVVIGTGVAEQYF. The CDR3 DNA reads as TGCAGCGTTGTTATCGGGACAGGGGTCGCCGAGCAGTACTTC.

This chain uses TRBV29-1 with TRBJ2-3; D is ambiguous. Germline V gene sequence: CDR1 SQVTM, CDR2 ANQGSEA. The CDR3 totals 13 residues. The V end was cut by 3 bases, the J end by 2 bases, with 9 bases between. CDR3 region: CSVEVGLTDTQYF. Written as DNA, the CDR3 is TGCAGCGTTGAGGTGGGCCTCACAGATACGCAGTATTTT.

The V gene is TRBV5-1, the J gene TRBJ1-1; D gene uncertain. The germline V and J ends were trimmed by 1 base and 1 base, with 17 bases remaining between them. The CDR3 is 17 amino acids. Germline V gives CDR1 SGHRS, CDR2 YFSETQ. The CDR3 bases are TGCGCCAGCAGCTTGTTCGACCCGGGGTTGGCGAACACTGAAGCTTTCTTT. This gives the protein CASSLFDPGLANTEAFF.

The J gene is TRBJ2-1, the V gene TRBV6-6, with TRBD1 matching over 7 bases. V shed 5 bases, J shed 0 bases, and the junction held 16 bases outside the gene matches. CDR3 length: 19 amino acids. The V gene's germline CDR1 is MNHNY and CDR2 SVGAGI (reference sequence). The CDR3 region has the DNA TGTGCCAGCAGTCGACAGGGTTCTAAGGAGATAAGCTCCTACAATGAGCAGTTCTTC. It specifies CASSRQGSKEISSYNEQFF.

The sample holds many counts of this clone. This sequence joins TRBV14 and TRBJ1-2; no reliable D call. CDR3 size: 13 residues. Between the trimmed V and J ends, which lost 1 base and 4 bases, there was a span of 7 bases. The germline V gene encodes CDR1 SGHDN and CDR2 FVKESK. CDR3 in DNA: TGTGCCAGCAGCCAAGGCGGTGGCTATGGCTACACCTTC. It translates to CASSQGGGYGYTF.

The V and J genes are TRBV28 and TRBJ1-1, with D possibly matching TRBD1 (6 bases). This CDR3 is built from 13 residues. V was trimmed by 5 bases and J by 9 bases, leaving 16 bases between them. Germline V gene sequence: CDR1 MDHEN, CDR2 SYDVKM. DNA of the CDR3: TGTGCCAGCAGTCCCAGGACAGTCGGGCAAGCTTTCTTT. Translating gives CASSPRTVGQAFF.

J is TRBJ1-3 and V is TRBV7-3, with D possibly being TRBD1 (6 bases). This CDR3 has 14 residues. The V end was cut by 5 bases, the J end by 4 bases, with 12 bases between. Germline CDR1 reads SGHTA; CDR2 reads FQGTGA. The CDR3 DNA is TGTGCCAGCAGCCTACAGGGATCAGGAAACACCATATATTTT. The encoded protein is CASSLQGSGNTIYF.

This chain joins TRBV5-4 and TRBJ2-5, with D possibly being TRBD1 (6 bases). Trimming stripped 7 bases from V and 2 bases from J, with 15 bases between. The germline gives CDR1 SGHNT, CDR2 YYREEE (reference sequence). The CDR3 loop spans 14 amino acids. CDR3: CASGLKGVQETQYF. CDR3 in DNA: TGTGCCAGCGGGCTTAAGGGGGTTCAAGAGACCCAGTACTTC.

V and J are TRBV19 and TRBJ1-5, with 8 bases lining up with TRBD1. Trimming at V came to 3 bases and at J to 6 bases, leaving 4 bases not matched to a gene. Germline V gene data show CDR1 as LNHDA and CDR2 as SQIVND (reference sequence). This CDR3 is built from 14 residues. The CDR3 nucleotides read TGTGCCAGTAGTATTTCAGGGGGCGGTCAGCCCCAGCATTTT. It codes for CASSISGGGQPQHF.

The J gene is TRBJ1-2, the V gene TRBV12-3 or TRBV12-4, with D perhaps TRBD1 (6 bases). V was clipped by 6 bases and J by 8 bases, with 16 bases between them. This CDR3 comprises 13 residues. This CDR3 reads CASRSTGTGGYTF. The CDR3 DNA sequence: TGTGCCAGCAGGTCCACAGGGACCGGGGGCTACACCTTC.

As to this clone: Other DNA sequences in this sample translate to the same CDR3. CDR3: CASSLAGNTEAFF. The DNA for the CDR3 is TGTGCCAGCAGCTTGGCGGGTAATACTGAAGCTTTCTTT. The rearrangement uses TRBV5-4 and TRBJ1-1; the D is unclear. The CDR3 is 13 residues long. Trimming took 0 bases from V and 5 from J, leaving 8 bases between them. Germline CDR1 and CDR2: SGHNT and YYREEE (reference sequence).

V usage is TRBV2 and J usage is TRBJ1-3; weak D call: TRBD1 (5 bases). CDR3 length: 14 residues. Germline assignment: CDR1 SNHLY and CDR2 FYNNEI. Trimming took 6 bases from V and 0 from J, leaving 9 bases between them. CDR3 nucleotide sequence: TGTGCCAGCAGACCTGACAGCTCTGGAAACACCATATATTTT. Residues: CASRPDSSGNTIYF.

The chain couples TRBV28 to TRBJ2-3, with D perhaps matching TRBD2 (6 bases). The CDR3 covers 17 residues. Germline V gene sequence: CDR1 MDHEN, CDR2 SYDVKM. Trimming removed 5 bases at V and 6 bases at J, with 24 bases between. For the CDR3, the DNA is TGTGCCAGCAGTAATCCCCAAACCGGGACTCCCGCGGATACGCAGTATTTT. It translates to CASSNPQTGTPADTQYF.